A single sample gave rise to the 32 T cell receptor beta chains below, sequenced in a study of blood T cell repertoires in COVID-19. Assay used: immunoSEQ multiplex PCR; TCRdb lists only in-frame clones, some missing. This table holds some 350,000 clones, under 95% found once. The sequenced material came from peripheral blood. The receptors come from a woman aged 18-29 years who had recovered from COVID-19.

The V and J genes are TRBV19 and TRBJ2-1; 8 bases map to TRBD2. CDR3 length: 16 residues. Germline CDR1 and CDR2: LNHDA and SQIVND (reference sequence). V shed 6 bases and J 0 bases; nucleotides not matched to a gene: 7. The CDR3 sequence: CASRSLAASSYNEQFF. DNA for the CDR3: TGTGCCAGTAGGTCACTAGCGGCGAGCTCCTACAATGAGCAGTTCTTC.

This chain links TRBV24-1 with TRBJ2-3; 7 bases fit TRBD2. Unmatched junction bases numbered 8, after V lost 8 bases and J lost 1 base. Germline assignment: CDR1 KGHDR and CDR2 SFDVKD. The CDR3 runs 15 residues. The DNA for the CDR3 is TGTGCCACCAACCCGGGGGGATTTGGCACAGATACGCAGTATTTT. Its translation: CATNPGGFGTDTQYF.

About this clone itself: It may be a read error: a sequence one base away is much more abundant. The V call is TRBV10-3, the J call TRBJ1-2; D is unresolved. The germline V and J ends were trimmed by 10 bases and 3 bases, with 9 bases remaining between them. Germline CDR1 reads ENHRY; CDR2 reads SYGVKD. The CDR3 is 11 amino acids. The CDR3 coding sequence is TGTGCCACCTTCCGGGACTATGGCTACACCTTC. This sequence encodes CATFRDYGYTF.

The chain combines TRBV5-1 with TRBJ2-5; 12 nucleotides line up with TRBD2. CDR1 and CDR2 from the germline V gene are SGHRS and YFSETQ. V shed 4 bases, J shed 4 bases, and the junction held 2 bases outside the gene matches. There are 14 residues in the CDR3. CDR3 amino acids: CASSPGLAGETQYF. As DNA, the CDR3 is TGCGCCAGCAGCCCGGGACTAGCGGGAGAGACCCAGTACTTC. Variable domain in full (rest from reference TRBV5-1 and TRBJ2-5): KAGVTQTPRYLIKTRGQQVTLSCSPISGHRSVSWYQQTPGQGLQFLFEYFSETQRNKGNFPGRFSGRQFSNSRSEMNVSTLELGDSALYLCASSPGLAGETQYFGPGTRLLVL.

The V call is TRBV9, the J call TRBJ2-5; 7 positions agree with TRBD2. The germline V gene encodes CDR1 SGDLS and CDR2 YYNGEE. The CDR3 runs 15 residues. The J segment lost 1 base and the V segment lost 3 bases, leaving 6 bases of the junction unmatched. The CDR3 spells CASSGSGGLQETQYF. CDR3 sequence (DNA): TGTGCCAGCAGCGGCTCGGGGGGACTCCAAGAGACCCAGTACTTC. Full variable domain (rest looked up from reference TRBV9 and TRBJ2-5): DSGVTQTPKHLITATGQRVTLRCSPRSGDLSVYWYQQSLDQGLQFLIQYYNGEERAKGNILERFSAQQFPDLHSELNLSSLELGDSALYFCASSGSGGLQETQYFGPGTRLLVL.

In this sample, this clone turned up once. This specimen includes other DNA sequences encoding the same CDR3. The rearrangement joins TRBV14 to TRBJ1-1; D may be TRBD1 (6 bases). Deletions cut 0 bases from V and 4 bases from J, with 6 bases between. The CDR3 consists of 13 residues. Germline V gene lookup returns CDR1 SGHDN and CDR2 FVKESK. The CDR3 reads CASSQDRGTEAFF. In DNA form, the CDR3 reads TGTGCCAGCAGCCAAGACAGGGGCACTGAAGCTTTCTTT.

In this sample, this clone turned up many times. The genes are TRBV27 and TRBJ2-1, with D possibly TRBD2 on 5 matching bases. The germline V gene has CDR1 MNHEY and CDR2 SMNVEV (reference sequence). The CDR3 has 13 amino acids. V dropped 11 bases and J dropped 10 bases, with 21 bases sitting between them. Here the CDR3 DNA reads TGTGCCGTCTGGTCTAGCTCGTCTAGCGAGCAGTTCTTC. Protein product: CAVWSSSSSEQFF.

The chain is built from TRBV11-2 and TRBJ1-1; possibly TRBD1 for D (5 bases). CDR3 length: 17 amino acids. Trimming removed 1 base from V and 0 bases from J, with 15 bases in between. Germline CDR1 and CDR2: SGHAT and FQNNGV. The CDR3 loop reads CASSLGTNLFMNTEAFF. In nucleotides, the CDR3 is TGTGCCAGCAGCTTAGGGACAAACCTATTTATGAACACTGAAGCTTTCTTT. The complete variable domain, with remaining parts taken from reference TRBV11-2 and TRBJ1-1, reads EAGVAQSPRYKIIEKRQSVAFWCNPISGHATLYWYQQILGQGPKLLIQFQNNGVVDDSQLPKDRFSAERLKGVDSTLKIQPAKLEDSAVYLCASSLGTNLFMNTEAFFGQGTRLTVV.

V is TRBV19 and J is TRBJ2-3; 9 nucleotides agree with TRBD1. Germline assignment: CDR1 LNHDA and CDR2 SQIVND (reference sequence). V was clipped by 3 bases and J by 6 bases; unmatched bases: 7. The CDR3 length is 15 residues. The CDR3 region is CASSMGDRVRDTQYF. Here the CDR3 DNA reads TGTGCCAGTAGTATGGGGGACAGGGTGAGGGATACGCAGTATTTT. Supplemented by reference TRBV19 and TRBJ2-3, the full variable domain reads DGGITQSPKYLFRKEGQNVTLSCEQNLNHDAMYWYRQDPGQGLRLIYYSQIVNDFQKGDIAEGYSVSREKKESFPLTVTSAQKNPTAFYLCASSMGDRVRDTQYFGPGTRLTVL.

V is TRBV9 and J is TRBJ1-6; 7 bases map to TRBD1. The CDR3 length is 16 residues. CDR1 SGDLS and CDR2 YYNGEE come from the germline V gene. J was trimmed by 4 bases and V by 4 bases; bases with no gene match: 8. The CDR3 is CASSPGTASYNSPLHF. CDR3 DNA: TGTGCCAGCAGCCCGGGGACAGCGTCATATAATTCACCCCTCCACTTT.

V gene TRBV18 combines with J gene TRBJ1-5, with 7 bases aligning to TRBD1. Germline-derived CDR1 and CDR2 are KGHSH and LQKENI. Trimming cost V 5 bases and J 0 bases; bases outside gene matches: 7. This CDR3 comprises 16 residues. CDR3 loop: CASSASTGYSNQPQHF. The CDR3 nucleotides read TGTGCCAGCTCAGCCTCGACAGGGTATAGCAATCAGCCCCAGCATTTT.

The rearrangement uses TRBV7-8 and TRBJ2-5; possibly TRBD2 for D (6 bases). The germline V gene has CDR1 SGHVS and CDR2 FQNEAQ. V dropped 4 bases and J dropped 4 bases, with 16 bases sitting between them. The CDR3 consists of 15 residues. This chain's CDR3 is CASSSMPGLRETQYF. CDR3 nucleotides: TGTGCCAGCAGCTCTATGCCGGGACTGCGAGAGACCCAGTACTTC.

CDR3 nucleotides: TGTGCCAGCAGGCGGAAACAGGGAGTCACTGAAGCTTTCTTT. Amino acids: CASRRKQGVTEAFF. V usage is TRBV7-2 and J usage is TRBJ1-1, with D perhaps matching TRBD1 (6 bases). The CDR3 runs 14 residues. Germline V gives CDR1 SGHTA, CDR2 FQGNSA. V gave up 6 bases and J gave up 4 bases, with 15 bases separating them.

V and J are TRBV10-1 and TRBJ1-1, with TRBD1 as a possible D gene (6 bases). CDR1 and CDR2 from the germline V gene are WNHNN and SYGVQD (reference sequence). Trimming removed 3 bases at V and 5 bases at J, with 19 bases between. CDR3 size: 16 residues. Here the CDR3 reads CASSENRGAEETEAFF. In nucleotides, the CDR3 is TGCGCCAGCAGTGAAAATCGGGGGGCGGAGGAAACTGAAGCTTTCTTT.

V usage is TRBV18 and J usage is TRBJ2-1; TRBD2 agrees at 11 bases. Germline V gene lookup returns CDR1 KGHSH and CDR2 LQKENI. CDR3 length: 17 amino acids. V trimming: 3 bases; J trimming: 0 bases; junction bases outside the gene matches: 4. CDR3 residues: CASSPKGTSGSYNEQFF. DNA for the CDR3: TGTGCCAGCTCACCCAAAGGGACTAGCGGCTCCTACAATGAGCAGTTCTTC. The entire variable domain, with the rest obtained from reference TRBV18 and TRBJ2-1, is as follows: NAGVMQNPRHLVRRRGQEARLRCSPMKGHSHVYWYRQLPEEGLKFMVYLQKENIIDESGMPKERFSAEFPKEGPSILRIQQVVRGDSAAYFCASSPKGTSGSYNEQFFGPGTRLTVL.

The chain links TRBV5-1 to TRBJ1-1; 12 bases are shared with TRBD1. The CDR3 covers 16 residues. V shed 4 bases, J shed 5 bases, and the junction held 9 bases outside the gene matches. Germline assignment: CDR1 SGHRS and CDR2 YFSETQ. CDR3 sequence (DNA): TGCGCCAGCAGCCTGGGACAGGGGGCTTCGGGAACTGAAGCTTTCTTT. Protein product: CASSLGQGASGTEAFF.

This chain joins TRBV2 and TRBJ1-1, with TRBD1 as a possible D gene (5 bases). Germline V gene lookup returns CDR1 SNHLY and CDR2 FYNNEI. The CDR3 is 15 residues long. Trimming stripped 2 bases from V and 8 bases from J, with 18 bases between. The chain's CDR3 is CASSESKGRYWEAFF. In DNA form, the CDR3 reads TGTGCCAGCAGTGAAAGTAAGGGGCGGTATTGGGAAGCTTTCTTT.

The chain links TRBV19 to TRBJ1-2; tentative D call: TRBD1 (6 bases). V lost 2 bases, J lost 3 bases, and 13 bases lay in between. This CDR3 comprises 15 residues. Germline V gene sequence: CDR1 LNHDA, CDR2 SQIVND (reference sequence). The CDR3 protein is CASSISSGADYGYTF. For the CDR3, the DNA is TGTGCCAGTAGTATATCGTCAGGGGCAGACTATGGCTACACCTTC.

The V gene is TRBV7-2, the J gene TRBJ1-1, with TRBD1 as a possible D gene (5 bases). CDR3 size: 14 residues. Trimming cost V 7 bases and J 3 bases, with 15 bases left between them. Germline assignment: CDR1 SGHTA and CDR2 FQGNSA. The chain's CDR3 is CASNLKVGHTEAFF. CDR3 bases: TGTGCCAGCAACCTAAAGGTGGGGCACACTGAAGCTTTCTTT.

This chain's CDR3 is CATSDLNREHGYTF. CDR3 bases: TGTGCCACCAGTGATTTGAACAGGGAACATGGCTACACCTTC. The rearrangement links TRBV24-1 to TRBJ1-2; TRBD1 is a possible D gene (6 bases). Trimming pared 0 bases from V and 6 bases from J, leaving 10 bases between. CDR1 is KGHDR, CDR2 SFDVKD, per germline. The CDR3 spans 14 residues.

This rearrangement joins TRBV24-1 to TRBJ2-1; TRBD2 matches 8 bases. Losses at the gene ends were 4 bases for V and 0 bases for J; bases not matched to a gene: 4. The CDR3 has 16 amino acids. Germline CDR1 and CDR2: KGHDR and SFDVKD. As DNA, the CDR3 is TGTGCCACCAGTGACATAGCGGGACGCTCCTACAATGAGCAGTTCTTC. Protein: CATSDIAGRSYNEQFF.

The chain is built from TRBV3-1 (or the pseudogene TRBV3-2) and TRBJ1-5, with 7 bases lining up with TRBD1. The trim removed 2 bases at V and 0 bases at J, leaving 13 bases unmatched. Germline V gives CDR1 LGHDT, CDR2 YNNKEL (reference sequence). The CDR3 is made up of 19 amino acids. The CDR3 protein is CASSQRRDRRRGSNQPQHF. In DNA, the CDR3 is TGTGCCAGCAGCCAACGCCGGGACAGAAGAAGGGGTAGCAATCAGCCCCAGCATTTT.

V is TRBV27 and J is TRBJ1-4, with D unclear. Germline CDR1 is MNHEY and CDR2 is SMNVEV (reference sequence). This CDR3 has 15 residues. Trimming removed 6 bases at V and 2 bases at J, with 13 bases between. CDR3 in amino acids: CASSPSWSTNEKLFF. CDR3 coding DNA: TGTGCCAGCAGCCCGAGTTGGTCCACTAATGAAAAACTGTTTTTT.

CDR3 protein: CASSPGLDGTDTQYF. CDR3 in DNA: TGTGCCAGCAGCCCAGGACTAGATGGCACAGATACGCAGTATTTT. The V gene is TRBV9, the J gene TRBJ2-3; 7 positions agree with TRBD2. V dropped 4 bases and J dropped 1; count of bases not matched to a gene: 6. Germline values: CDR1 SGDLS, CDR2 YYNGEE. The CDR3 loop spans 15 amino acids.

This clone occurred many times. J is TRBJ1-3 and V is TRBV7-6; D ambiguous. The germline V gene has CDR1 SGHVS and CDR2 FNYEAQ. The V and J ends lost 1 base and 2 bases respectively, with 9 bases between them. The length of the CDR3 is 15 residues. CDR3: CASSLEVRTGNTIYF. The CDR3 coding sequence is TGTGCCAGCAGCTTAGAAGTGAGAACTGGAAACACCATATATTTT.

The rearrangement joins TRBV28 to TRBJ2-7; no reliable D call. Between the trimmed V and J ends, which lost 4 bases and 6 bases, there was a span of 10 bases. This CDR3 is built from 12 residues. Per the germline V gene, CDR1 is MDHEN and CDR2 is SYDVKM. In DNA form, the CDR3 reads TGTGCCAGCAGTTCATTCCCCAGCGAGCAGTACGTC. Translating gives CASSSFPSEQYV.

The chain is built from TRBV2 and TRBJ2-2; 13 nucleotides match TRBD2. This CDR3 contains 18 residues. Germline loops: CDR1 SNHLY, CDR2 FYNNEI. The ends lost 5 bases at V and 4 bases at J; junction bases unmatched: 10. The CDR3 DNA sequence: TGTGCCAGCAGTCCTAGGACTAGCGGGAGTGGAGGCACCGGGGAGCTGTTTTTT. Residues: CASSPRTSGSGGTGELFF.

This clone occurred many times. The V call is TRBV19, the J call TRBJ1-1; possible D gene TRBD1, 6 bases. Per germline, CDR1 LNHDA and CDR2 SQIVND (reference sequence). Trimming cost V 8 bases and J 1 base, with 14 bases left between them. CDR3 length equals 14 residues. The CDR3 DNA sequence: TGTGCCAGTCAGTGGGGCAGGGGGAACACTGAAGCTTTCTTT. This sequence encodes CASQWGRGNTEAFF.

The sample holds one count of this clone. The gene calls are TRBV3-1 (or the pseudogene TRBV3-2) and TRBJ1-6, with TRBD1 matching over 10 bases. V was pared by 6 bases and J by 6 bases, with 5 bases of the junction left unmatched. Germline V gene sequence: CDR1 LGHDT, CDR2 YNNKEL (reference sequence). The CDR3 length is 15 residues. The CDR3 coding sequence is TGTGCCAGCAGGATAGGACAGGGGGTTAATTCACCCCTCCACTTT. It codes for CASRIGQGVNSPLHF.

The rearrangement links TRBV30 to TRBJ1-5; TRBD1 might be the D (5 bases). Germline V gives CDR1 GTSNPN, CDR2 SVGIG (reference sequence). Trimming took 1 base from V and 7 from J, leaving 17 bases between them. The CDR3 is made up of 15 amino acids. The CDR3 DNA reads as TGTGCCTGGAGTGGGGACTTCATACCCAACCAGCCCCAGCATTTT. Translated, it gives CAWSGDFIPNQPQHF.

The J gene is TRBJ2-3, the V gene TRBV7-8, with a possible D match to TRBD2 (5 bases). CDR3 size: 15 residues. Germline assignment: CDR1 SGHVS and CDR2 FQNEAQ. V was cut by 5 bases and J by 1 base, with 13 bases left in between. As DNA, the CDR3 is TGTGCCAGCAGCCGAGGAGGCCCTCGCACAGATACGCAGTATTTT. Its translation is CASSRGGPRTDTQYF.

The rearrangement uses TRBV5-5 and TRBJ2-1; TRBD1 might be the D (6 bases). Germline CDR1 SGHKS, CDR2 YYEKEE (reference sequence). The CDR3 is made up of 18 amino acids. V lost 0 bases to trimming and J lost 0 bases, with 16 bases between them. Here the CDR3 reads CASSLDRVVQSSYNEQFF. The DNA of the CDR3 is TGTGCCAGCAGCTTGGACAGGGTTGTTCAAAGCTCCTACAATGAGCAGTTCTTC. Using reference TRBV5-5 and TRBJ2-1 for the parts outside the CDR3, the full variable domain is DAGVTQSPTHLIKTRGQQVTLRCSPISGHKSVSWYQQVLGQGPQFIFQYYEKEERGRGNFPDRFSARQFPNYSSELNVNALLLGDSALYLCASSLDRVVQSSYNEQFFGPGTRLTVL.